This T cell receptor (beta chain) was identified during a study of T cells after posttransplantation cyclophosphamide. Here immunoSEQ multiplex PCR was the method, and the copy in TCRdb shows in-frame clones only, minus some. The sample holds roughly 3,500 clones, 80% to 85% seen once. The CDR3 length is 15 residues. Germline V CDR1 and CDR2: SSHAT, FNYEAQ (reference sequence). The V end was cut by 1 base, the J end by 4 bases, with 11 bases between. The material sequenced was CD8+ T cells sorted from bone marrow. The rearrangement uses TRBV7-7 and TRBJ2-1; D is ambiguous. The receptor was isolated from a woman in her fifties or sixties in good health, CMV-negative, and a related stem cell transplant donor. Here the CDR3 reads CASSLEVLPYNEQFF. The CDR3 nucleotides read TGTGCCAGCAGCTTAGAAGTCCTACCTTACAATGAGCAGTTCTTC.